This T cell receptor (beta chain) was sequenced during a study of regulatory T cells in long-lasting Graves disease. Findings and limits, study-wide: The number of shared public clonotypes was higher in persistent patients (about 3,000) than new patients (966).

This clonotype was seen ten or more times. Its antigen remains unknown. To make TCR beta libraries, researchers used iRepertoire HTBI primers and Arm-PCR of CDR3 regions. In the original workflow: The study identified roughly 59 TRBV and 13 to 15 TRBJ segments across samples. TCRdb re-called the multiplex PCR reads with MiXCR, one entry per CDR3 protein. For this entry, the V and J calls and clone size follow TCRdb and not the study's own pipeline. Among about 420,000 distinct CDR3 sequences listed, 23% were seen once. Time point: persistent/refractory GD, antithyroid drugs over 5 years with positive TRAb. PBMC RNA was the source of the TCR library. The J segment lost 0 bases and the V segment lost 3 bases, leaving 3 bases of the junction unmatched. This CDR3 has 15 amino acids. CDR1 SGHTA and CDR2 FQGTGA come from the germline V gene.

This clonotype was obtained from a female donor with Graves disease. The sample consisted of peripheral blood mononuclear cells (PBMCs), taken when the disease was refractory, from a patient treated with antithyroid drugs. This chain uses TRBV7-3 with TRBJ1-1, with 8 bases that match TRBD1. The CDR3 is CASSLTGVMNTEAFF. CDR3 sequence (DNA): TGTGCCAGCAGCTTGACAGGGGTCATGAACACTGAAGCTTTCTTT.